This TCR beta chain is drawn from a study of cytomegalovirus exposure and HLA in healthy donors. Germline CDR1 LGHNT, CDR2 FRNRAP. The CDR3 is 17 amino acids. With V trimmed by 0 bases and J by 0 bases, 1 base remained unmatched. Study observations and caveats: Excluded: some indistinguishable V segments such as TRBV6-2 and TRBV6-3. HLA restriction was apparent for most CMV-associated TCR beta chains in a later analysis. A cluster of highly shared sequence variants was likely a sequencing artifact.

Of note for this clone: Its specificity is not known.

The PCR employed 60 Vbeta primers together with 13 Jbeta primers. Clones were sequenced by immunoSEQ multiplex PCR, and TCRdb holds only the in-frame ones, with some missing. The sample has about 160,000 clones; 81% are singletons. The source of this sequence is a woman aged 18-29 years in good health and CMV-seronegative. Input material: PBMCs. The V and J genes are TRBV12-5 and TRBJ2-2; 10 bases align to TRBD2. The CDR3 coding sequence is TGTGCTAGTGGTTTGGTTGGGACTAGCGCGAACACCGGGGAGCTGTTTTTT. Protein: CASGLVGTSANTGELFF. Based on the CDR3 plus reference TRBV12-5 and TRBJ2-2, the full variable domain is DARVTQTPRHKVTEMGQEVTMRCQPILGHNTVFWYRQTMMQGLELLAYFRNRAPLDDSGMPKDRFSAEMPDATLATLKIQPSEPRDSAVYFCASGLVGTSANTGELFFGEGSRLTVL.